The clone carrying this T cell receptor beta chain was counted ten times or more. The antigen is unknown. The CDR3 loop spans 13 amino acids. Trimming cost V 7 bases and J 2 bases, with 11 bases left between them. In germline, CDR1 is SGHVS, CDR2 FQNEAQ. These data belong to a study of CD8+CD57+ T cells in acquired aplastic anemia. The wider study: CD4+ and CD8+ cells, once sorted, gave DNA averaging about 3 ug.

According to the study, genomic DNA was the template for TCR beta VDJ and CDR3 profiling. TCRdb independently ran MiXCR on the reads; one entry per CDR3 protein. The sample holds approximately 190,000 distinct CDR3 sequences, over 60% seen once. Whole-study findings and limits: Roughly 30 sequences, all CD8+ CDR3, were shared between patients and controls.

Specimen: sorted CD4+, CD8+, or CD8+CD57+ T cells (not recorded which) from PBMCs. The sequence came from a human donor with severe aplastic anemia or a healthy control (not recorded which). The genes are TRBV7-8 and TRBJ1-1; TRBD1 might be the D (6 bases). The CDR3 DNA reads as TGTGCCAGCACCGAGGACAGAAACACTGAAGCTTTCTTT. Protein: CASTEDRNTEAFF.